These 31 T cell receptor beta chains were all obtained from the same sample, sequenced in a study of blood T cell repertoires in COVID-19 (dated by TCRdb to 2018 to 2021). Library preparation used the immunoSEQ multiplex PCR assay. TCRdb carries this immuneACCESS record with in-frame sequences only. Its versions omit some clonotypes, under half of them owing to an unresolved V gene in the studies checked, with the rest unexplained. The sample yields 75,000 to 100,000 clones; about 85% were counted once. The ten largest clones add up to about 4.2% of the sample. The specimen was peripheral blood. Receptors were obtained from a man in his sixties or seventies with acute or convalescent COVID-19.

The V and J genes are TRBV3-1 (or the pseudogene TRBV3-2) and TRBJ2-1, with 10 bases that match TRBD2. From germline, CDR1 is LGHDT and CDR2 YNNKEL (reference sequence). The CDR3 is 17 amino acids. Trimming at V came to 0 bases and at J to 5 bases, leaving 7 bases not matched to a gene. CDR3 DNA: TGTGCCAGCAGCCAAGAGGTCCTAGCGGGGGAACACAATGAGCAGTTCTTC. Translation gives CASSQEVLAGEHNEQFF.

This clone appeared a few times. The rearrangement links TRBV5-4 to TRBJ2-1; 13 bases line up with TRBD2. The CDR3 loop spans 16 amino acids. Trimming cost V 3 bases and J 5 bases; bases outside gene matches: 5. Germline loops: CDR1 SGHNT, CDR2 YYREEE (reference sequence). The CDR3 coding sequence is TGTGCCAGCAGCTCAGGACTAGCGGGGGCCAACAATGAGCAGTTCTTC. It encodes CASSSGLAGANNEQFF.

The chain recombines TRBV18 with TRBJ2-6; tentative D call: TRBD2 (6 bases). The ends were cut back, 0 bases at V and 2 bases at J, with 8 bases in the middle. The CDR3 has 16 amino acids. Germline CDR1 KGHSH, CDR2 LQKENI. The CDR3 DNA reads as TGTGCCAGCTCACCACCCGGGAGCGCTGGGGCCAACGTCCTGACTTTC. Amino acids: CASSPPGSAGANVLTF.

J is TRBJ1-1 and V is TRBV5-1; D ambiguous. The CDR3 spans 13 residues. V shed 7 bases and J shed 2 bases, with 12 bases lying between them. Germline V gene lookup returns CDR1 SGHRS and CDR2 YFSETQ. The CDR3 here is CASWRDGNTEAFF. In DNA form, the CDR3 reads TGCGCCAGCTGGAGAGACGGCAACACTGAAGCTTTCTTT.

The rearrangement links TRBV5-1 to TRBJ1-2; TRBD1 might be the D (5 bases). Germline CDR1 is SGHRS and CDR2 is YFSETQ. V shed 0 bases and J shed 6 bases, with 15 bases lying between them. This CDR3 has 15 residues. In DNA form, the CDR3 reads TGCGCCAGCAGCTTGGCACAGGCCCGTTATGATGGCTACACCTTC. Translation: CASSLAQARYDGYTF.

This clone has just a few counts. The chain uses TRBV9 and TRBJ2-1; 13 nucleotides match TRBD2. Germline-derived CDR1 and CDR2 are SGDLS and YYNGEE. CDR3 length: 16 residues. V trimming: 4 bases; J trimming: 5 bases; junction bases outside the gene matches: 6. In nucleotides, the CDR3 is TGTGCCAGCAGCCCCCGACTAGCGGGGGGTGACAATGAGCAGTTCTTC. It specifies CASSPRLAGGDNEQFF.

The chain combines TRBV2 with TRBJ2-6; TRBD2 matches at 8 bases. The CDR3 is 15 residues long. Germline values: CDR1 SNHLY, CDR2 FYNNEI. The junction had 7 bases not matched to a gene; V was cut back by 8 bases and J by 4 bases. The CDR3 reads CASLYSGAGANVLTF. CDR3 sequence (DNA): TGTGCCAGCCTCTATAGCGGGGCCGGGGCCAACGTCCTGACTTTC.

The chain links TRBV19 to TRBJ1-4; 9 bases agree with TRBD1. V lost 6 bases, J lost 6 bases, and 2 bases stayed unmatched. This CDR3 contains 13 residues. Germline values: CDR1 LNHDA, CDR2 SQIVND (reference sequence). Here the CDR3 reads CASRDRGHEKLFF. Here the CDR3 DNA reads TGTGCCAGTAGGGACAGGGGACATGAAAAACTGTTTTTT.

V is TRBV14 and J is TRBJ2-1; no definite D call. The CDR3 has 13 amino acids. Germline V gene data show CDR1 as SGHDN and CDR2 as FVKESK. V lost 0 bases to trimming and J lost 13 bases, with 13 bases between them. CDR3 sequence reads: CASSQDGFTKQFF. Here the CDR3 DNA reads TGTGCCAGCAGCCAAGATGGCTTCACGAAACAGTTCTTC.

V usage is TRBV5-1 and J usage is TRBJ1-6; a possible D gene is TRBD1 (5 bases). V gave up 4 bases and J gave up 9 bases, with 17 bases separating them. The CDR3 spans 15 residues. Per the germline V gene, CDR1 is SGHRS and CDR2 is YFSETQ. CDR3 bases: TGCGCCAGCAGCCGATCTGGGGGGTCTCGTTCACCCCTCCACTTT. Translated, it gives CASSRSGGSRSPLHF.

V usage is TRBV5-6 and J usage is TRBJ2-3; D is perhaps TRBD2 (5 bases). The V end lost 2 bases, the J end lost 3 bases, and 10 bases lay between the germline ends. The CDR3 spans 14 residues. Germline assignment: CDR1 SGHDT and CDR2 YYEEEE. The CDR3 nucleotides are TGTGCCAGCAGCTTTGAACGGAGGACAGATACGCAGTATTTT. This gives the protein CASSFERRTDTQYF.

V gene TRBV2 combines with J gene TRBJ2-4, with D possibly matching TRBD1 (5 bases). Trimming cost V 8 bases and J 0 bases, with 14 bases left between them. Germline-derived CDR1 and CDR2 are SNHLY and FYNNEI. The CDR3 spans 15 residues. CDR3 loop: CASVQGRLAKNIQYF. The CDR3 coding sequence is TGTGCCAGCGTCCAGGGAAGATTAGCCAAAAACATTCAGTACTTC.

V is TRBV27 and J is TRBJ2-1; 8 bases line up with TRBD2. Germline lookup yields CDR1 MNHEY and CDR2 SMNVEV (reference sequence). This CDR3 region has 19 residues. J was trimmed by 0 bases and V by 2 bases; bases with no gene match: 12. CDR3 sequence reads: CASSLRAAGAFSSYNEQFF. The CDR3, as DNA: TGTGCCAGCAGTTTAAGGGCAGCGGGGGCCTTTAGCTCCTACAATGAGCAGTTCTTC.

The chain carries TRBV28 and TRBJ2-3; TRBD1 is a possible D gene (5 bases). CDR1 MDHEN and CDR2 SYDVKM come from the germline V gene. V shed 7 bases and J shed 3 bases, with 8 bases lying between them. The CDR3 is 12 residues long. CDR3 nucleotides: TGTGCCAGCACAGGGTCTACAGATACGCAGTATTTT. Encoded protein: CASTGSTDTQYF.

The gene calls are TRBV18 and TRBJ1-2; a weak D match, TRBD1 (6 bases). Germline loops: CDR1 KGHSH, CDR2 LQKENI. With 4 bases removed from V and 0 bases from J, the gap between germline ends came to 15 bases. The CDR3 has 16 residues. The CDR3 DNA is TGTGCCAGCTCACAAAGGACAGCCAGCACTAACTATGGCTACACCTTC. Its translation is CASSQRTASTNYGYTF.

Notes on this clone: This sample includes further DNA sequences coding for the same CDR3. The J gene is TRBJ2-2, the V gene TRBV6-5; D unclear. CDR3 length: 14 residues. Germline V gene lookup returns CDR1 MNHEY and CDR2 SVGAGI. V was clipped by 2 bases and J by 4 bases, with 8 bases between them. CDR3 in DNA: TGTGCCAGCAGTTACCCCACCGGCACCGGGGAGCTGTTTTTT. It is translated as CASSYPTGTGELFF.

V and J are TRBV7-9 and TRBJ2-5; D possibly corresponds to TRBD1 (6 bases). The CDR3 runs to 16 residues. CDR1 and CDR2 from the germline V gene are SEHNR and FQNEAQ (reference sequence). With 5 bases removed from V and 2 bases from J, the gap between germline ends came to 18 bases. The CDR3 DNA follows: TGTGCCAGCAGCCAGACTGGGACATTACCTCAAGAGACCCAGTACTTC. It specifies CASSQTGTLPQETQYF. The whole variable domain, remainder taken from reference TRBV7-9 and TRBJ2-5, is DTGVSQNPRHKITKRGQNVTFRCDPISEHNRLYWYRQTLGQGPEFLTYFQNEAQLEKSRLLSDRFSAERPKGSFSTLEIQRTEQGDSAMYLCASSQTGTLPQETQYFGPGTRLLVL.

J is TRBJ1-2 and V is TRBV30; a weak D match, TRBD1 (6 bases). The germline V and J ends were trimmed by 2 bases and 6 bases, with 13 bases remaining between them. Germline loops: CDR1 GTSNPN, CDR2 SVGIG (reference sequence). The CDR3 consists of 13 residues. This chain's CDR3 is CAWSTAQGNGYTF. The CDR3 coding sequence is TGTGCCTGGAGTACGGCACAGGGAAATGGCTACACCTTC.

The chain links TRBV15 to TRBJ2-3; the D gene is possibly TRBD2 (6 bases). Trimming left V 1 base short and J 1 base short, with 9 bases between. The CDR3 has 15 residues. CDR1 and CDR2 (germline): LNHNV, YYDKDF (reference sequence). The CDR3: CATSRGLVGTDTQYF. Here the CDR3 DNA reads TGTGCCACCAGCAGAGGACTAGTAGGCACAGATACGCAGTATTTT. The full variable domain, in which reference TRBV15 and TRBJ2-3 provide the parts outside the CDR3, is DAMVIQNPRYQVTQFGKPVTLSCSQTLNHNVMYWYQQKSSQAPKLLFHYYDKDFNNEADTPDNFQSRRPNTSFCFLDIRSPGLGDTAMYLCATSRGLVGTDTQYFGPGTRLTVL.

The V call is TRBV28, the J call TRBJ1-6; maybe TRBD1 (5 bases). This CDR3 is 18 amino acids long. The V gene's germline CDR1 is MDHEN and CDR2 SYDVKM. The V and J ends lost 2 bases and 10 bases respectively, with 24 bases between them. The DNA of the CDR3 is TGTGCCAGCAGTTTACCCGCGGGATGGGCAGGGAAGGGGTCACCCCTCCACTTT. Its protein product is CASSLPAGWAGKGSPLHF. Combining the CDR3 with reference TRBV28 and TRBJ1-6 gives the whole variable domain DVKVTQSSRYLVKRTGEKVFLECVQDMDHENMFWYRQDPGLGLRLIYFSYDVKMKEKGDIPEGYSVSREKKERFSLILESASTNQTSMYLCASSLPAGWAGKGSPLHFGNGTRLTVT.

The genes are TRBV27 and TRBJ2-1, with 8 positions matching TRBD2. Germline assignment: CDR1 MNHEY and CDR2 SMNVEV (reference sequence). V gave up 7 bases and J gave up 10 bases; unmatched junction bases: 12. The CDR3 length is 14 residues. The CDR3, as DNA: TGTGCCAGCACTTCCTGGCGGGGGGAAGGGGAGCAGTTCTTC. Translation: CASTSWRGEGEQFF.

The gene calls are TRBV30 and TRBJ2-1; 7 nucleotides match TRBD2. After removal of 4 bases from V and 4 bases from J, the junction contained 7 bases not matched to a gene. Per germline, CDR1 GTSNPN and CDR2 SVGIG (reference sequence). The length of the CDR3 is 14 residues. The CDR3 reads CAWKPGLGYNEQFF. The CDR3 DNA is TGTGCCTGGAAACCCGGACTAGGGTACAATGAGCAGTTCTTC.

J is TRBJ1-5 and V is TRBV2; possibly TRBD1 for D (5 bases). Germline assignment: CDR1 SNHLY and CDR2 FYNNEI. V was pared by 8 bases and J by 0 bases, with 14 bases between. This CDR3 region has 15 residues. CDR3 protein: CASSGRGLSNQPQHF. The CDR3 DNA is TGTGCCAGCTCTGGACGGGGACTTAGCAATCAGCCCCAGCATTTT.

The chain uses TRBV30 and TRBJ1-4; 8 bases map to TRBD1. V lost 2 bases and J lost 8; bases outside the gene matches: 7. This CDR3 has 14 residues. Germline-derived CDR1 and CDR2 are GTSNPN and SVGIG (reference sequence). The CDR3 reads CAWSLTGAGEKLFF. The CDR3 DNA reads TGTGCCTGGAGTTTGACAGGGGCCGGCGAAAAACTGTTTTTT. Full variable domain (rest looked up from reference TRBV30 and TRBJ1-4): SQTIHQWPATLVQPVGSPLSLECTVEGTSNPNLYWYRQAAGRGLQLLFYSVGIGQISSEVPQNLSASRPQDRQFILSSKKLLLSDSGFYLCAWSLTGAGEKLFFGSGTQLSVL.

The chain has TRBV6-5 and TRBJ1-6; 9 nucleotides align to TRBD1. CDR3 length equals 14 residues. Germline lookup yields CDR1 MNHEY and CDR2 SVGAGI. The J segment lost 7 bases and the V segment lost 4 bases, leaving 2 bases of the junction unmatched. CDR3: CASSFGQGNSPLHF. Here the CDR3 DNA reads TGTGCCAGCAGTTTTGGACAGGGGAATTCACCCCTCCACTTT.

The chain carries TRBV7-2 and TRBJ1-1; maybe TRBD1 (5 bases). CDR3 length: 16 residues. V lost 2 bases, J lost 0 bases, and 13 bases lay in between. CDR1 and CDR2 (germline): SGHTA, FQGNSA. For the CDR3, the DNA is TGTGCCAGCAGCTTAAAGGGCCCAGGGATGAACACTGAAGCTTTCTTT. Translating gives CASSLKGPGMNTEAFF.

V is TRBV19 and J is TRBJ2-4; tentative D call: TRBD2 (6 bases). Germline V CDR1 and CDR2: LNHDA, SQIVND (reference sequence). This CDR3 region has 16 residues. Trimming removed 1 base at V and 1 base at J, with 11 bases between. The CDR3 DNA reads TGTGCCAGTAGTATAGGTCTAGCGATGGCCAAAAACATTCAGTACTTC. As protein: CASSIGLAMAKNIQYF.

This clone was recorded only once. The chain links TRBV6-1 to TRBJ1-2; TRBD1 is a possible D gene (6 bases). V lost 2 bases and J 2 bases, leaving 15 bases between the germline ends. The CDR3 consists of 16 residues. Germline V gene data show CDR1 as MNHNS and CDR2 as SASEGT. CDR3 sequence: CASSENPWTANYGYTF. CDR3 coding DNA: TGTGCCAGCAGTGAAAACCCCTGGACAGCGAACTATGGCTACACCTTC.

CDR3: CASSLQVPYGYTF. CDR3 sequence (DNA): TGTGCCAGTAGTCTGCAGGTCCCTTATGGCTACACCTTC. The genes are TRBV19 and TRBJ1-2; D remains unclear. Germline loops: CDR1 LNHDA, CDR2 SQIVND (reference sequence). Deletions cut 5 bases from V and 5 bases from J, with 12 bases between. The CDR3 loop spans 13 amino acids.

The CDR3 coding sequence is TGTGCCAGCAGCCAAGACCCAGGGGGTCAGCCCCAGCATTTT. Residues: CASSQDPGGQPQHF. The chain is built from TRBV3-1 (or the pseudogene TRBV3-2) and TRBJ1-5, with 7 nucleotides matching TRBD1. The J segment lost 6 bases and the V segment lost 0 bases, leaving 2 bases of the junction unmatched. From germline, CDR1 is LGHDT and CDR2 YNNKEL (reference sequence). The CDR3 has 14 residues.

J is TRBJ1-4 and V is TRBV4-1, with a possible D match to TRBD1 (6 bases). Trimming pared 1 base from V and 8 bases from J, leaving 20 bases between. Germline CDR1 MGHRA, CDR2 YSYEKL. This CDR3 comprises 17 residues. The CDR3 is CASSQAVRGRTREKLFF. The CDR3 nucleotides are TGCGCCAGCAGCCAAGCTGTCAGGGGAAGGACCAGGGAAAAACTGTTTTTT.